The 6 T cell receptor beta chains given below trace back to one sample, sequenced in a study of spatial heterogeneity in lung cancer. These receptors lack a known antigen. General study points: Tumor mutation count correlated with how many alpha and beta TCRs expanded intratumorally.

Using its own MiXCR run on the 5' RACE reads, TCRdb lists one record per CDR3 protein. This sample has approximately 13,000 distinct CDR3 sequences; approximately 4.8% occur once, and the top ten carry 25%. The time point is: sample taken at primary tumor resection. Here the sequenced sample was lung tumor tissue, taken at surgery. These TCRs come from a male donor with early-stage non-small cell lung cancer.

This clonotype was seen a handful of times. Because this beta chain is a stray read in a library intended to capture alpha chains, its abundance should not be given much weight. This chain connects TRBV3-1 to TRBJ1-2; D not resolved. V lost 0 bases, J lost 4 bases, and 12 bases lay in between. Germline loops: CDR1 LGHDT, CDR2 YNNKEL (reference sequence). The CDR3 spans 15 residues. Written as DNA, the CDR3 is TGTGCCAGCAGCCAAGATAGCGCAGGACTCTATGGCTACACCTTC. It codes for CASSQDSAGLYGYTF. Complete variable domain (other parts from reference TRBV3-1 and TRBJ1-2): DTAVSQTPKYLVTQMGNDKSIKCEQNLGHDTMYWYKQDSKKFLKIMFSYNNKELIINETVPNRFSPKSPDKAHLNLHINSLELGDSAVYFCASSQDSAGLYGYTFGSGTRLTVV.

This clonotype is termed medium-sized. In a library made to pick up alpha chains, this beta chain is a stray read with a size that means little. The chain recombines TRBV20-1 with TRBJ2-4, with D possibly TRBD2 on 6 matching bases. Germline CDR1 reads DFQATT; CDR2 reads SNEGSKA (reference sequence). The germline V and J ends were trimmed by 3 bases and 7 bases, with 16 bases remaining between them. The CDR3 has 14 amino acids. In DNA, the CDR3 is TGCAGTGCTAGCCCTGACATTGGGGGGAACATTCAGTACTTC. It encodes CSASPDIGGNIQYF.

This clonotype was counted ten times or more. Within a library made for alpha chains, this beta chain is off target, and its count is uninformative. V and J are TRBV20-1 and TRBJ1-2; 9 bases map to TRBD1. The CDR3 sequence is 17 residues long. Germline assignment: CDR1 DFQATT and CDR2 SNEGSKA (reference sequence). The V segment lost 1 base and the J segment 3 bases; nucleotides outside the gene matches: 12. The CDR3 spells CSARAPGQGNIDYGYTF. Written as DNA, the CDR3 is TGCAGTGCTAGAGCCCCGGGACAGGGTAATATCGACTATGGCTACACCTTC.

This clonotype has more than one count but fewer than ten. Since the library was made to target alpha chains, this beta chain is a stray read and its abundance is not meaningful. The chain has TRBV7-6 and TRBJ2-3; 10 nucleotides agree with TRBD2. The CDR3 sequence is 15 residues long. V lost 6 bases and J lost 4; bases outside the gene matches: 7. Germline V gene data show CDR1 as SGHVS and CDR2 as FNYEAQ. The CDR3 reads CASSSSGGAADTQYF. In DNA form, the CDR3 reads TGTGCCAGCAGTTCAAGCGGGGGGGCTGCAGATACGCAGTATTTT. Looking up the rest from reference TRBV7-6 and TRBJ2-3 gives the full variable domain: GAGVSQSPRYKVTKRGQDVALRCDPISGHVSLYWYRQALGQGPEFLTYFNYEAQQDKSGLPNDRFSAERPEGSISTLTIQRTEQRDSAMYRCASSSSGGAADTQYFGPGTRLTVL.

This clonotype was picked up many times. The library was prepared for alpha chains; this beta chain is a stray read, so its frequency means little. V and J are TRBV20-1 and TRBJ1-1; no reliable D call. The CDR3 is 12 amino acids. V was trimmed by 3 bases and J by 9 bases, leaving 14 bases between them. Germline CDR1 is DFQATT and CDR2 is SNEGSKA (reference sequence). The CDR3 here is CSARDQAEKAFF. CDR3 DNA sequence: TGCAGTGCTAGGGATCAGGCAGAGAAAGCTTTCTTT.

Notes on this clonotype: This beta chain is off target for a library built for alpha chains, so its abundance means little. The chain couples TRBV7-2 to TRBJ2-2, with TRBD1 matching over 8 bases. The V gene end was trimmed by 5 bases and the J gene end by 6 bases; junction bases not matched to a gene: 8. Germline loops: CDR1 SGHTA, CDR2 FQGNSA. The CDR3 contains 15 residues. CDR3 loop: CASSVDRVRSGELFF. The CDR3 nucleotides are TGTGCCAGCAGCGTGGACAGGGTCCGGTCCGGGGAGCTGTTTTTT. Complete variable domain (other parts from reference TRBV7-2 and TRBJ2-2): GAGVSQSPSNKVTEKGKDVELRCDPISGHTALYWYRQSLGQGLEFLIYFQGNSAPDKSGLPSDRFSAERTGGSVSTLTIQRTQQEDSAVYLCASSVDRVRSGELFFGEGSRLTVL.